Following are 32 T cell receptor beta chains from one sample sequenced in a study of T cell repertoires in cytomegalovirus infection. One entry per CDR3 protein, called by TCRdb with MiXCR from the reads. The data hold 830,000 or so distinct CDR3 sequences, with about 33% observed a single time. Their cognate antigens are unknown. Sequenced material: cultured CD8+ T cells from PBMCs, taken from culture after CMV antigen stimulation. The receptor set was obtained from a human donor in good health (CMV status not recorded). Some clones in this sample may be carry-over from other donors' samples.

The J gene is TRBJ2-1, the V gene TRBV4-3, with 9 bases lining up with TRBD1. Germline values: CDR1 LGHNA, CDR2 YSLEER. The CDR3 contains 18 residues. Trimming cost V 2 bases and J 0 bases; bases outside gene matches: 8. CDR3 DNA: TGCGCCAGCAGCCAATACCGGGACAGGGAGAGCTCCTACAATGAGCAGTTCTTC. It yields the protein CASSQYRDRESSYNEQFF.

The sample holds one count of this clonotype. J is TRBJ1-2 and V is TRBV27; 7 bases line up with TRBD1. Germline V lookup: CDR1 MNHEY, CDR2 SMNVEV (reference sequence). V lost 5 bases and J lost 3; bases outside the gene matches: 9. The CDR3 sequence is 15 residues long. Here the CDR3 reads CASSQGGQKHYGYTF. CDR3 bases: TGTGCCAGCAGTCAGGGGGGACAGAAGCACTATGGCTACACCTTC.

The CDR3 DNA sequence: TGTGCCAGCAGAATATTCCAAGAGACCCAGTACTTC. Encoded protein: CASRIFQETQYF. This chain uses TRBV25-1 with TRBJ2-5; no clear D. CDR1 is MGHDK and CDR2 is SYGVNS in the germline V gene. This CDR3 contains 12 residues. The germline V and J ends were trimmed by 6 bases and 1 base, with 6 bases remaining between them. The entire variable domain, with the rest obtained from reference TRBV25-1 and TRBJ2-5, is as follows: EADIYQTPRYLVIGTGKKITLECSQTMGHDKMYWYQQDPGMELHLIHYSYGVNSTEKGDLSSESTVSRIRTEHFPLTLESARPSHTSQYLCASRIFQETQYFGPGTRLLVL.

This clonotype was observed many times. The chain employs TRBV11-1 and TRBJ1-1; D is perhaps TRBD1 (5 bases). This CDR3 is built from 14 residues. Looked up from germline, CDR1 is SGHAT and CDR2 is FQDESV (reference sequence). V was pared by 0 bases and J by 1 base, with 6 bases between. CDR3 amino acids: CASSLAQGNTEAFF. The CDR3 DNA reads as TGTGCCAGCAGCTTAGCGCAGGGGAACACTGAAGCTTTCTTT.

The J gene is TRBJ2-5, the V gene TRBV6-6; unclear D gene. CDR1 is MNHNY, CDR2 SVGAGI, per germline (reference sequence). Between the trimmed V and J ends, which lost 0 bases and 3 bases, there was a span of 11 bases. This CDR3 comprises 15 residues. The CDR3 DNA sequence: TGTGCCAGCAGTTACTCGGTCACAGAGGAAGAGACCCAGTACTTC. It is translated as CASSYSVTEEETQYF.

This clonotype was counted a few times. The chain carries TRBV19 and TRBJ2-5; 7 nucleotides line up with TRBD1. J gave up 1 base and V 6 bases, and 17 bases lay outside the gene matches. Germline V gives CDR1 LNHDA, CDR2 SQIVND (reference sequence). This CDR3 comprises 18 residues. CDR3 sequence: CASRRHKSGRGFQETQYF. For the CDR3, the DNA is TGTGCCAGTAGGCGTCACAAAAGCGGCAGGGGGTTCCAAGAGACCCAGTACTTC.

The chain employs TRBV4-3 and TRBJ2-2; TRBD2 agrees at 7 bases. The junction had 13 bases not matched to a gene; V was cut back by 0 bases and J by 0 bases. In germline, CDR1 is LGHNA, CDR2 YSLEER. The CDR3 has 20 amino acids. The CDR3 loop reads CASSQESAGERLANTGELFF. CDR3 coding DNA: TGCGCCAGCAGCCAAGAAAGTGCGGGGGAGAGACTCGCGAACACCGGGGAGCTGTTTTTT.

This chain connects TRBV27 to TRBJ1-2; tentative D call: TRBD1 (5 bases). The CDR3 is made up of 14 amino acids. Looked up from germline, CDR1 is MNHEY and CDR2 is SMNVEV (reference sequence). Trimming took 2 bases from V and 7 from J, leaving 14 bases between them. The CDR3 region is CASSLIGGTTGYTF. CDR3 nucleotides: TGTGCCAGCAGTTTAATTGGAGGGACTACTGGCTACACCTTC.

The V and J genes are TRBV19 and TRBJ2-1; TRBD2 matches at 11 bases. The junction had 6 bases not matched to a gene; V was cut back by 4 bases and J by 4 bases. CDR1 LNHDA and CDR2 SQIVND come from the germline V gene (reference sequence). This CDR3 is 16 amino acids long. CDR3 coding DNA: TGTGCCAGTAGTACAGAACTAGCGGGGGTGTACAATGAGCAGTTCTTC. Amino acid sequence: CASSTELAGVYNEQFF. The full variable domain, completed using reference TRBV19 and TRBJ2-1, is DGGITQSPKYLFRKEGQNVTLSCEQNLNHDAMYWYRQDPGQGLRLIYYSQIVNDFQKGDIAEGYSVSREKKESFPLTVTSAQKNPTAFYLCASSTELAGVYNEQFFGPGTRLTVL.

The V call is TRBV15, the J call TRBJ2-1; D ambiguous. V lost 0 bases and J 1 base, leaving 7 bases between the germline ends. This CDR3 is 15 amino acids long. Germline V CDR1 and CDR2: LNHNV, YYDKDF (reference sequence). The CDR3 DNA sequence: TGTGCCACCAGCAGAGAACTCAGTTCCTACAATGAGCAGTTCTTC. Residues: CATSRELSSYNEQFF.

The chain couples TRBV24-1 to TRBJ2-1; 7 bases align to TRBD1. The germline V gene encodes CDR1 KGHDR and CDR2 SFDVKD. The CDR3 has 15 amino acids. V gave up 6 bases and J gave up 0 bases; unmatched junction bases: 4. This chain's CDR3 is CATSQTGSSYNEQFF. The CDR3 nucleotides are TGTGCCACCAGTCAGACAGGGAGCTCCTACAATGAGCAGTTCTTC.

Of note for this clonotype: This may come from a read error, since a much larger clone is one base off. V and J are TRBV7-6 and TRBJ1-1, with unresolved D. Looked up from germline, CDR1 is SGHVS and CDR2 is FNYEAQ. The CDR3 is 14 amino acids. DNA of the CDR3: TGTGTCAGCAGCTTTTTTGATTTAGGCACTGAAGCTTTCTTT. It specifies CVSSFFDLGTEAFF.

This clonotype was picked up a small number of times. The chain joins TRBV20-1 to TRBJ2-1, with no clear D. CDR3 length: 15 amino acids. Trimming removed 3 bases from V and 4 bases from J, with 16 bases in between. Germline V gives CDR1 DFQATT, CDR2 SNEGSKA (reference sequence). CDR3 DNA sequence: TGCAGTGCTAGCAAGGCGCCATCGATGTACAATGAGCAGTTCTTC. Amino acid sequence: CSASKAPSMYNEQFF.

The rearrangement joins TRBV10-3 to TRBJ1-1, with D perhaps matching TRBD1 (6 bases). With 8 bases removed from V and 2 bases from J, the gap between germline ends came to 9 bases. This CDR3 comprises 12 residues. The germline CDR1 and CDR2 sequences are ENHRY and SYGVKD. In nucleotides, the CDR3 is TGTGCCATCTCGACAGGTAACACTGAAGCTTTCTTT. Translating gives CAISTGNTEAFF.

This clonotype was picked up a small number of times. The chain employs TRBV28 and TRBJ1-6; tentatively, D is TRBD1 (5 bases). Germline V lookup: CDR1 MDHEN, CDR2 SYDVKM. This CDR3 is built from 15 residues. Deletions cut 5 bases from V and 10 bases from J, with 18 bases between. CDR3 in amino acids: CASSPSGREGSPLHF. The CDR3 region has the DNA TGTGCCAGCAGTCCCTCCGGCAGGGAAGGGTCACCCCTCCACTTT.

The CDR3 sequence is CASSFLYQETQYF. In DNA, the CDR3 is TGTGCCAGCAGCTTTCTGTACCAAGAGACCCAGTACTTC. The V and J genes are TRBV7-9 and TRBJ2-5, with unresolved D. There are 13 residues in the CDR3. The V end lost 3 bases, the J end lost 0 bases, and 5 bases lay between the germline ends. Germline V gene sequence: CDR1 SEHNR, CDR2 FQNEAQ (reference sequence).

This chain joins TRBV7-9 and TRBJ1-3; D remains unclear. This CDR3 comprises 14 residues. The germline gives CDR1 SEHNR, CDR2 FQNEAQ (reference sequence). The V end was cut by 5 bases, the J end by 0 bases, with 8 bases between. The CDR3 DNA sequence: TGTGCCAGCAGCCCACAGACCTCTGGAAACACCATATATTTT. It yields the protein CASSPQTSGNTIYF.

The chain has TRBV6-5 and TRBJ1-2, with D unresolved. V was pared by 8 bases and J by 4 bases, with 17 bases between. Germline values: CDR1 MNHEY, CDR2 SVGAGI. The CDR3 runs to 14 residues. The CDR3 protein is CASGINTGLYGYTF. CDR3 DNA sequence: TGTGCCAGCGGAATTAATACCGGCCTCTATGGCTACACCTTC.

This clonotype appeared many times. This chain uses TRBV7-2 with TRBJ2-2; D gene ambiguous. The CDR3 extends over 12 amino acids. V was shortened by 2 bases and J by 7 bases, with 5 bases between the two germline ends. From germline, CDR1 is SGHTA and CDR2 FQGNSA. The CDR3 loop is CASSLHDGELFF. CDR3 bases: TGTGCCAGCAGCTTACACGACGGGGAGCTGTTTTTT.

The rearrangement joins TRBV27 to TRBJ1-6; TRBD1 might be the D (5 bases). CDR1 is MNHEY and CDR2 is SMNVEV in the germline V gene (reference sequence). The V and J ends lost 5 bases and 0 bases respectively, with 14 bases between them. The CDR3 length is 17 residues. As DNA, the CDR3 is TGTGCCAGCAGTCCCCGGGACCGGGGCTCCTATAATTCACCCCTCCACTTT. Translation gives CASSPRDRGSYNSPLHF.

CDR3 DNA: TGTGCCAGCAGCCAAGATTGGACCCAAGCTTTCTTT. This codes for CASSQDWTQAFF. The genes are TRBV3-1 and TRBJ1-1; D is uncertain. Trimming cost V 0 bases and J 9 bases, with 8 bases left between them. Germline V lookup: CDR1 LGHDT, CDR2 YNNKEL (reference sequence). The CDR3 is made up of 12 amino acids.

This clonotype was found once. This may stem from a read error, because a much larger clone lies one nucleotide away. The chain combines TRBV4-1 with TRBJ2-5, with TRBD1 identical over 8 bases. V dropped 5 bases and J dropped 0; count of bases not matched to a gene: 8. CDR3 length: 16 amino acids. Germline V gene data show CDR1 as MGHRA and CDR2 as YSYEKL. CDR3 in amino acids: CASSKGQTGDQETQYF. The CDR3 DNA sequence: TGCGCCAGCAGCAAAGGGCAGACAGGGGACCAAGAGACCCAGTACTTC.

Ten or more counts support this clonotype. The chain has TRBV27 and TRBJ2-3; D is undetermined. The germline CDR1 and CDR2 sequences are MNHEY and SMNVEV (reference sequence). The CDR3 has 11 amino acids. V lost 6 bases, J lost 7 bases, and 8 bases lay in between. The DNA for the CDR3 is TGTGCCAGCAGCTTAGGGAATACGCAGTATTTT. Translation gives CASSLGNTQYF.

The chain uses TRBV5-8 and TRBJ2-1; 7 nucleotides align to TRBD2. Germline V lookup: CDR1 SGHTS, CDR2 YDEGEE. The CDR3 loop spans 14 amino acids. The J segment lost 8 bases and the V segment lost 0 bases, leaving 5 bases of the junction unmatched. The CDR3 loop reads CASSLGSGVYEQFF. The CDR3 region has the DNA TGTGCCAGCAGCTTGGGCAGCGGGGTATATGAGCAGTTCTTC.

The CDR3: CASSVYLAGGIYEQYF. The CDR3 region has the DNA TGTGCCAGCAGTGTCTATCTAGCGGGGGGCATCTACGAGCAGTACTTC. The chain couples TRBV6-1 to TRBJ2-7; 11 nucleotides match TRBD2. V gave up 4 bases and J gave up 3 bases; unmatched junction bases: 8. The CDR3 spans 16 residues. Germline loops: CDR1 MNHNS, CDR2 SASEGT.

The chain is built from TRBV5-1 and TRBJ2-7; 7 nucleotides line up with TRBD1. The CDR3 is 15 residues long. Germline V gives CDR1 SGHRS, CDR2 YFSETQ. The trim removed 3 bases at V and 2 bases at J, leaving 8 bases unmatched. CDR3 in amino acids: CASSSSRDSPYEQYF. For the CDR3, the DNA is TGCGCCAGCAGCTCCTCCAGGGACAGCCCCTACGAGCAGTACTTC. The full variable domain, its missing parts supplied by reference TRBV5-1 and TRBJ2-7, is KAGVTQTPRYLIKTRGQQVTLSCSPISGHRSVSWYQQTPGQGLQFLFEYFSETQRNKGNFPGRFSGRQFSNSRSEMNVSTLELGDSALYLCASSSSRDSPYEQYFGPGTRLTVT.

The CDR3 DNA follows: TGTGCCAGCAGCTTGTGGAGTCAGCCCCAGCATTTT. Translated: CASSLWSQPQHF. V and J are TRBV5-6 and TRBJ1-5; D is uncertain. Deletions cut 1 base from V and 6 bases from J, with 5 bases between. Germline V gene data show CDR1 as SGHDT and CDR2 as YYEEEE. This CDR3 is 12 amino acids long.

This clonotype was observed a handful of times. CDR3 bases: TGCAGTGCTAGCATGGAGTCGGGAACCGGGGAGCTGTTTTTT. Its translation is CSASMESGTGELFF. V and J are TRBV20-1 and TRBJ2-2; tentatively, D is TRBD2 (5 bases). The length of the CDR3 is 14 residues. Trimming stripped 3 bases from V and 5 bases from J, with 13 bases between. Germline CDR1 and CDR2: DFQATT and SNEGSKA (reference sequence).

This clonotype was observed at least ten times. The chain employs TRBV7-8 and TRBJ1-1; D remains unclear. The CDR3 sequence is 13 residues long. V was trimmed by 1 base and J by 0 bases, leaving 3 bases between them. CDR1 is SGHVS, CDR2 FQNEAQ, per germline. The chain's CDR3 is CASSLDMNTEAFF. CDR3 nucleotide sequence: TGTGCCAGCAGCTTAGACATGAACACTGAAGCTTTCTTT. Looking up the rest from reference TRBV7-8 and TRBJ1-1 gives the full variable domain: GAGVSQSPRYKVAKRGQDVALRCDPISGHVSLFWYQQALGQGPEFLTYFQNEAQLDKSGLPSDRFFAERPEGSVSTLKIQRTQQEDSAVYLCASSLDMNTEAFFGQGTRLTVV.

This clonotype has at least ten counts. The chain uses TRBV7-8 and TRBJ2-5; D perhaps matches TRBD2 (5 bases). The CDR3 sequence is 14 residues long. V was shortened by 4 bases and J by 2 bases, with 11 bases between the two germline ends. Germline lookup yields CDR1 SGHVS and CDR2 FQNEAQ. The CDR3 here is CASSWTRGQETQYF. For the CDR3, the DNA is TGTGCCAGCAGCTGGACTCGGGGACAAGAGACCCAGTACTTC.

This clonotype appeared a few times. The gene calls are TRBV4-1 and TRBJ2-5; a weak D match, TRBD1 (6 bases). Trimming shortened V by 1 base and J by 5 bases, and 11 bases separated the two germline ends. Germline CDR1 reads MGHRA; CDR2 reads YSYEKL. CDR3 length: 14 residues. CDR3 in amino acids: CASSQAGDDETQYF. The CDR3 coding sequence is TGCGCCAGCAGCCAAGCAGGGGACGACGAGACCCAGTACTTC.

In this sample, this clonotype turned up a few times. The J gene is TRBJ2-5, the V gene TRBV7-2, with D perhaps matching TRBD2 (5 bases). Trimming cost V 2 bases and J 1 base, with 11 bases left between them. Looked up from germline, CDR1 is SGHTA and CDR2 is FQGNSA. The CDR3 sequence is 15 residues long. CDR3 bases: TGTGCCAGCAGCTTAAATCGTGGGAGCCAAGAGACCCAGTACTTC. Its protein product is CASSLNRGSQETQYF. The full variable domain, with the rest looked up from reference TRBV7-2 and TRBJ2-5, is GAGVSQSPSNKVTEKGKDVELRCDPISGHTALYWYRQSLGQGLEFLIYFQGNSAPDKSGLPSDRFSAERTGGSVSTLTIQRTQQEDSAVYLCASSLNRGSQETQYFGPGTRLLVL.